These 14 T cell receptor beta chains share one sample of origin, sequenced in a study of T-cell reconstitution after alpha-beta-depleted transplantation in children. The authors prepared the TCRbeta library with unique molecular identifiers. MiXCR, run by TCRdb on the PCR reads, gives a single entry per CDR3 protein. The table includes hundreds of thousands of distinct CDR3 sequences, more than 9% detected once. The source material was peripheral blood, sampled 180 days after TCRalphabeta/CD19-depleted stem cell transplant. Receptors were obtained from a male patient aged 2-9 years who had a stem cell transplant for chronic granulomatous disease, so the T cells may come from the graft donor.

This clonotype was picked up many times. The V call is TRBV30, the J call TRBJ2-5; D is unclear. V shed 2 bases and J shed 5 bases, with 12 bases lying between them. CDR1 is GTSNPN, CDR2 SVGIG, per germline (reference sequence). The CDR3 is made up of 13 amino acids. The CDR3 sequence: CAWSYPPGETQYF. The CDR3 nucleotides read TGTGCCTGGAGTTATCCGCCCGGGGAGACCCAGTACTTC.

This clonotype has ten or more counts. The chain uses TRBV11-2 and TRBJ2-1; TRBD1 or TRBD2 may be the D gene (6 bases each). The CDR3 is 17 amino acids. With 0 bases removed from V and 1 base from J, the gap between germline ends came to 13 bases. The germline CDR1 and CDR2 sequences are SGHAT and FQNNGV. CDR3 residues: CASSLDRGGRSYNEQFF. The DNA of the CDR3 is TGTGCCAGCAGCTTAGACAGGGGAGGACGATCCTACAATGAGCAGTTCTTC.

Ten or more counts support this clonotype. The chain carries TRBV7-3 and TRBJ2-3; 11 nucleotides align to TRBD2. The CDR3 spans 16 residues. Germline-derived CDR1 and CDR2 are SGHTA and FQGTGA. J was trimmed by 11 bases and V by 3 bases; bases with no gene match: 13. DNA for the CDR3: TGTGCCAGCAGCTTGAACCTAGCGGGGGGTCCGCGAGGGCAGTATTTT. Translated: CASSLNLAGGPRGQYF. Looking up the rest from reference TRBV7-3 and TRBJ2-3 gives the full variable domain: GAGVSQTPSNKVTEKGKYVELRCDPISGHTALYWYRQSLGQGPEFLIYFQGTGAADDSGLPNDRFFAVRPEGSVSTLKIQRTERGDSAVYLCASSLNLAGGPRGQYFGPGTRLTVL.

This clonotype appeared many times. The rearrangement joins TRBV29-1 to TRBJ1-5; D unresolved. Trimming left V 5 bases short and J 0 bases short, with 8 bases between. Germline assignment: CDR1 SQVTM and CDR2 ANQGSEA. The CDR3 loop spans 13 amino acids. The CDR3 nucleotides are TGCAGCGTTAGAAAGGATAGCAATCAGCCCCAGCATTTT. Amino acid sequence: CSVRKDSNQPQHF.

This clonotype has at least ten counts. This chain links TRBV5-1 with TRBJ2-2; unclear D gene. Germline V lookup: CDR1 SGHRS, CDR2 YFSETQ. With 7 bases removed from V and 1 base from J, the gap between germline ends came to 11 bases. The CDR3 contains 14 residues. The CDR3 region has the DNA TGCGCCAGCCACCCGCCGGGGAACACCGGGGAGCTGTTTTTT. It is translated as CASHPPGNTGELFF.

This clonotype appeared many times. The chain joins TRBV29-1 to TRBJ2-2, with D perhaps matching TRBD2 (5 bases). Germline V gene lookup returns CDR1 SQVTM and CDR2 ANQGSEA. The CDR3 length is 13 residues. Trimming stripped 7 bases from V and 1 base from J, with 10 bases between. The CDR3 coding sequence is TGCAGCGCAATCGGACTGAACACCGGGGAGCTGTTTTTT. Amino acid sequence: CSAIGLNTGELFF.

This clonotype was seen repeatedly, ten times or more. The CDR3 nucleotides are TGTGCCAGCAGTTTAAATTCCGGACGCCGCTCCTACGAGCAGTACTTC. Translation: CASSLNSGRRSYEQYF. This chain uses TRBV28 with TRBJ2-7; D is uncertain. V was cut by 2 bases and J by 0 bases, with 14 bases left in between. The V gene's germline CDR1 is MDHEN and CDR2 SYDVKM. The CDR3 is 16 residues long.

Comment on this clonotype: Since a much larger clone is just one base distant, this may be a read error. The rearrangement links TRBV29-1 to TRBJ2-3; 7 bases line up with TRBD1. The CDR3 sequence is 13 residues long. The J segment lost 4 bases and the V segment lost 7 bases, leaving 8 bases of the junction unmatched. Germline V gene sequence: CDR1 SQVTM, CDR2 ANQGSEA. As DNA, the CDR3 is TGCAGCGGGGAGACAGGGAGCCCAGATACGCAGTATTTT. Protein sequence: CSGETGSPDTQYF.

This clonotype showed up many times. The rearrangement uses TRBV11-2 and TRBJ2-1, with TRBD1 matching 7 bases. The V segment lost 5 bases and the J segment 14 bases; nucleotides outside the gene matches: 15. The length of the CDR3 is 14 residues. Germline V lookup: CDR1 SGHAT, CDR2 FQNNGV. CDR3 region: CASSPGQVLSREFF. In DNA, the CDR3 is TGTGCCAGCAGCCCAGGACAGGTACTATCCCGTGAGTTCTTC.

This clonotype came up many times. The DNA for the CDR3 is TGTGCCAGCAGCTATGATGGGAACGAGCAGTACTTC. Encoded protein: CASSYDGNEQYF. This chain links TRBV9 with TRBJ2-7; D is uncertain. V lost 4 bases, J lost 5 bases, and 10 bases lay in between. This CDR3 has 12 residues. Germline CDR1 and CDR2: SGDLS and YYNGEE.

This clonotype was found many times. J is TRBJ2-7 and V is TRBV20-1; possibly TRBD1 for D (6 bases). Trimming removed 0 bases at V and 5 bases at J, with 14 bases between. The CDR3 is made up of 14 amino acids. In germline, CDR1 is DFQATT, CDR2 SNEGSKA (reference sequence). CDR3 residues: CSARDLNRVDEQYF. CDR3 nucleotide sequence: TGCAGTGCTAGAGACCTAAACAGGGTGGACGAGCAGTACTTC.

At least ten counts were recorded for this clonotype. CDR3 sequence reads: CASSFSGGIRQPQHF. The CDR3 nucleotides are TGTGCCAGCAGTTTTTCAGGGGGAATCCGTCAGCCCCAGCATTTT. This sequence joins TRBV28 and TRBJ1-5; 7 nucleotides align to TRBD1. The V gene's germline CDR1 is MDHEN and CDR2 SYDVKM. The V segment lost 3 bases and the J segment 6 bases; nucleotides outside the gene matches: 8. The length of the CDR3 is 15 residues.

The sample holds many counts of this clonotype. J is TRBJ2-7 and V is TRBV7-8, with D possibly matching TRBD2 (6 bases). CDR1 and CDR2 (germline): SGHVS, FQNEAQ. The CDR3 contains 17 residues. V gave up 5 bases and J gave up 3 bases, with 23 bases separating them. CDR3 coding DNA: TGTGCCAGCAGCCGTAATCCCGGGACTTCCTATCTCTACGAGCAGTACTTC. Its protein is CASSRNPGTSYLYEQYF.

This clonotype has ten or more counts. The chain is built from TRBV19 and TRBJ1-1; no reliable D call. With 5 bases removed from V and 1 base from J, the gap between germline ends came to 14 bases. Germline lookup yields CDR1 LNHDA and CDR2 SQIVND (reference sequence). This CDR3 has 15 amino acids. This CDR3 reads CASSPRHTPNTEAFF. The CDR3 DNA sequence: TGTGCCAGTAGTCCCAGACATACCCCGAACACTGAAGCTTTCTTT.